What follows are 24 T cell receptor beta chains derived from one specimen sequenced in a study of T cell responses to AZD1222 COVID-19 vaccine. Assay used: immunoSEQ multiplex PCR; TCRdb lists only in-frame clones, some missing. Counted here are 120,000 to 150,000 clones, roughly nine tenths occurring once; the ten biggest clones make up about 5%. The sample consisted of peripheral blood, taken on day 0 of AZD1222 vaccination. These receptors all stem from an adult in good health.

The genes are TRBV20-1 and TRBJ2-1; D uncertain. Trimming removed 6 bases at V and 0 bases at J, with 12 bases between. Germline-derived CDR1 and CDR2 are DFQATT and SNEGSKA (reference sequence). The CDR3 has 14 amino acids. The CDR3: CSASLVFSYNEQFF. CDR3 DNA: TGCAGTGCGAGTTTAGTTTTCTCCTACAATGAGCAGTTCTTC.

This chain uses TRBV9 with TRBJ1-6; 11 bases line up with TRBD1. The V segment lost 6 bases and the J segment 10 bases; nucleotides outside the gene matches: 6. The length of the CDR3 is 14 residues. Germline CDR1 is SGDLS and CDR2 is YYNGEE. DNA of the CDR3: TGTGCCAGCACCCCCCGGGACAGGGGGTCACCCCTCCACTTT. The encoded protein is CASTPRDRGSPLHF. The entire variable domain, with the rest obtained from reference TRBV9 and TRBJ1-6, is as follows: DSGVTQTPKHLITATGQRVTLRCSPRSGDLSVYWYQQSLDQGLQFLIQYYNGEERAKGNILERFSAQQFPDLHSELNLSSLELGDSALYFCASTPRDRGSPLHFGNGTRLTVT.

V gene TRBV7-3 combines with J gene TRBJ1-2, with D uncertain. The CDR3 runs to 15 residues. V lost 4 bases, J lost 8 bases, and 20 bases lay in between. Per the germline V gene, CDR1 is SGHTA and CDR2 is FQGTGA. For the CDR3, the DNA is TGTGCCAGCAGCTCGGAGGGATCTTCGGCGGGGGGCTACACCTTC. Protein product: CASSSEGSSAGGYTF.

The chain combines TRBV11-3 with TRBJ1-1; the D is unclear. The V end was cut by 2 bases, the J end by 4 bases, with 11 bases between. The V gene's germline CDR1 is SGHNT and CDR2 YENEEA. This CDR3 spans 14 amino acids. The CDR3 loop reads CASSLHILGTEAFF. The CDR3 bases are TGTGCCAGCAGCTTACACATCCTGGGCACTGAAGCTTTCTTT.

The chain is built from TRBV6-4 and TRBJ1-1, with D uncertain. Trimming took 6 bases from V and 2 from J, leaving 13 bases between them. Per the germline V gene, CDR1 is MRHNA and CDR2 is SNTAGT. The CDR3 consists of 14 residues. The CDR3 nucleotides are TGTGCCAGCAGCACCTCCGGGGAAAACACTGAAGCTTTCTTT. Translation gives CASSTSGENTEAFF.

The CDR3 bases are TGTGCCAGCAGCTTCCTAGGGCGGTATGGCTACACCTTC. It translates to CASSFLGRYGYTF. The chain joins TRBV7-2 to TRBJ1-2, with D hard to call. This CDR3 is built from 13 residues. The germline gives CDR1 SGHTA, CDR2 FQGNSA. Trimming cost V 3 bases and J 5 bases, with 10 bases left between them.

The chain joins TRBV7-9 to TRBJ1-1, with 7 bases fitting TRBD1. The CDR3 consists of 14 residues. Germline assignment: CDR1 SEHNR and CDR2 FQNEAQ (reference sequence). Trimming at V came to 4 bases and at J to 4 bases, leaving 6 bases not matched to a gene. The CDR3 is CASSSYRGGTEAFF. The CDR3 DNA is TGTGCCAGCAGCTCGTACAGGGGCGGCACTGAAGCTTTCTTT.

The V call is TRBV13, the J call TRBJ2-1; TRBD1 aligns across 9 bases. J gave up 4 bases and V 5 bases, and 6 bases lay outside the gene matches. The CDR3 is 15 amino acids. Germline CDR1 PRHDT, CDR2 FYEKMQ (reference sequence). In DNA, the CDR3 is TGTGCCAGCAGCCGCAACAGGGGGCTTTACAATGAGCAGTTCTTC. Its translation: CASSRNRGLYNEQFF. Full variable domain (outside the CDR3, taken from reference TRBV13 and TRBJ2-1): AAGVIQSPRHLIKEKRETATLKCYPIPRHDTVYWYQQGPGQDPQFLISFYEKMQSDKGSIPDRFSAQQFSDYHSELNMSSLELGDSALYFCASSRNRGLYNEQFFGPGTRLTVL.

J is TRBJ2-2 and V is TRBV3-1 (or the pseudogene TRBV3-2), with D perhaps matching TRBD1 or TRBD2 (5 bases each). CDR1 and CDR2 (germline): LGHDT, YNNKEL (reference sequence). The CDR3 contains 14 residues. The germline V and J ends were trimmed by 1 base and 4 bases, with 7 bases remaining between them. For the CDR3, the DNA is TGTGCCAGCAGCCAAGCAGGGAGCACCGGGGAGCTGTTTTTT. Its protein product is CASSQAGSTGELFF.

The V and J genes are TRBV13 and TRBJ2-1, with 8 nucleotides matching TRBD2. Losses at the gene ends were 4 bases for V and 0 bases for J; bases not matched to a gene: 17. CDR3 length equals 20 residues. CDR1 and CDR2 (germline): PRHDT, FYEKMQ (reference sequence). CDR3 nucleotide sequence: TGTGCCAGCAGCTCTCGTGCGGGGGGACGGAGGACGTCCTCCTACAATGAGCAGTTCTTC. It codes for CASSSRAGGRRTSSYNEQFF.

This chain joins TRBV5-1 and TRBJ1-1; D is undetermined. CDR1 and CDR2 (germline): SGHRS, YFSETQ. The CDR3 runs 15 residues. Deletions cut 0 bases from V and 2 bases from J, with 11 bases between. CDR3 region: CASSLGAGTNTEAFF. The CDR3 bases are TGCGCCAGCAGCTTGGGAGCAGGTACAAACACTGAAGCTTTCTTT.

This chain uses TRBV11-3 with TRBJ2-7, with D unresolved. CDR3 size: 12 residues. Germline CDR1 SGHNT, CDR2 YENEEA. Trimming removed 5 bases from V and 2 bases from J, with 7 bases in between. In nucleotides, the CDR3 is TGTGCCAGCAGCCCGAGGACCTACGAGCAGTACTTC. This codes for CASSPRTYEQYF.

The V and J genes are TRBV7-3 and TRBJ1-5; tentatively, D is TRBD1 (5 bases). Germline CDR1 SGHTA, CDR2 FQGTGA. This CDR3 contains 13 residues. V was pared by 5 bases and J by 6 bases, with 11 bases between. The CDR3 reads CASSISGSQPQHF. Here the CDR3 DNA reads TGTGCCAGCAGCATTTCAGGGAGTCAGCCCCAGCATTTT.

The CDR3 region is CASSPYPSGTGELFF. As DNA, the CDR3 is TGCGCCAGCAGCCCCTATCCTAGCGGGACCGGGGAGCTGTTTTTT. The chain links TRBV4-3 to TRBJ2-2; the match to TRBD2 covers 8 bases. The ends lost 4 bases at V and 5 bases at J; junction bases unmatched: 6. Germline V CDR1 and CDR2: LGHNA, YSLEER. This CDR3 has 15 residues.

The chain combines TRBV3-1 (or the pseudogene TRBV3-2) with TRBJ1-5; D is uncertain. Germline V gives CDR1 LGHDT, CDR2 YNNKEL (reference sequence). V was trimmed by 1 base and J by 3 bases, leaving 7 bases between them. The CDR3 is 14 amino acids. CDR3 in DNA: TGTGCCAGCAGCCAAGCGGGGTACAATCAGCCCCAGCATTTT. Its protein product is CASSQAGYNQPQHF.

This clone was counted only a few times. The chain couples TRBV15 to TRBJ1-4; a possible D gene is TRBD1 (6 bases). Trimming took off 0 bases at V and 12 bases at J, with 17 bases between the two ends. CDR1 is LNHNV, CDR2 YYDKDF, per germline (reference sequence). The CDR3 loop spans 15 amino acids. The CDR3 bases are TGTGCCACCAGCAGAGATCGGCAGGGACACCCTCAACTGTTTTTT. Encoded protein: CATSRDRQGHPQLFF.

The chain employs TRBV5-6 and TRBJ1-2; possibly TRBD1 for D (5 bases). Germline V gene sequence: CDR1 SGHDT, CDR2 YYEEEE. This CDR3 has 16 amino acids. The V end lost 0 bases, the J end lost 4 bases, and 16 bases lay between the germline ends. CDR3 DNA sequence: TGTGCCAGCAGCTTGGCCGGCGGGGCCTTATTCTATGGCTACACCTTC. Translation: CASSLAGGALFYGYTF.

The J gene is TRBJ1-2, the V gene TRBV6-5; tentatively, D is TRBD1 (5 bases). The CDR3 contains 15 residues. Trimming took off 1 base at V and 2 bases at J, with 11 bases between the two ends. From germline, CDR1 is MNHEY and CDR2 SVGAGI. CDR3 residues: CASSYYRDLNYGYTF. CDR3 in DNA: TGTGCCAGCAGTTACTACCGGGACCTGAACTATGGCTACACCTTC.

The V call is TRBV9, the J call TRBJ2-7; 9 bases map to TRBD1. The trim removed 2 bases at V and 1 base at J, leaving 22 bases unmatched. Germline V gene data show CDR1 as SGDLS and CDR2 as YYNGEE. The CDR3 runs 21 residues. CDR3 amino acids: CASSVGTGTTGVLFRSYEQYF. As DNA, the CDR3 is TGTGCCAGCAGCGTTGGGACAGGGACGACGGGAGTCTTATTTCGTTCCTACGAGCAGTACTTC. The whole variable domain, filled in from reference TRBV9 and TRBJ2-7, reads DSGVTQTPKHLITATGQRVTLRCSPRSGDLSVYWYQQSLDQGLQFLIQYYNGEERAKGNILERFSAQQFPDLHSELNLSSLELGDSALYFCASSVGTGTTGVLFRSYEQYFGPGTRLTVT.

This clone was found a few times. The chain has TRBV7-8 and TRBJ2-7; weak D call: TRBD1 (6 bases). The CDR3 is made up of 13 amino acids. Germline CDR1 SGHVS, CDR2 FQNEAQ. V lost 5 bases and J lost 4, with 12 bases in between. CDR3 DNA: TGTGCCAGCAGCCTCCGACAGGAGTACGAGCAGTACTTC. Amino acids: CASSLRQEYEQYF.

The gene calls are TRBV9 and TRBJ2-5, with TRBD1 as a possible D gene (5 bases). The V end lost 0 bases, the J end lost 4 bases, and 16 bases lay between the germline ends. The CDR3 consists of 16 residues. Germline V CDR1 and CDR2: SGDLS, YYNGEE. CDR3 nucleotide sequence: TGTGCCAGCAGCGTAGCTGGGCAGGGTGTACGAGAGACCCAGTACTTC. Protein sequence: CASSVAGQGVRETQYF.

This chain joins TRBV2 and TRBJ1-1, with TRBD1 as a possible D gene (6 bases). CDR1 is SNHLY, CDR2 FYNNEI, per germline. The CDR3 has 13 amino acids. V lost 5 bases and J 1 base, leaving 8 bases between the germline ends. This CDR3 reads CASSTTGNTEAFF. CDR3 DNA sequence: TGTGCCAGCAGTACGACAGGGAACACTGAAGCTTTCTTT.

The CDR3 bases are TGTGCCAGCAGCTTTTCCAGCGGGAATACCTACGAGCAGTACTTC. Protein product: CASSFSSGNTYEQYF. This rearrangement joins TRBV7-2 to TRBJ2-7; 7 bases fit TRBD2. Germline assignment: CDR1 SGHTA and CDR2 FQGNSA. J was trimmed by 2 bases and V by 3 bases; bases with no gene match: 7. The CDR3 is 15 amino acids.

The genes are TRBV7-6 and TRBJ2-5; TRBD1 matches at 7 bases. Germline loops: CDR1 SGHVS, CDR2 FNYEAQ. Trimming removed 6 bases from V and 2 bases from J; junction bases left unmatched: 9. The CDR3 consists of 15 residues. CDR3 sequence: CASRFNRDRQETQYF. DNA for the CDR3: TGTGCCAGCAGATTCAATCGGGACAGACAAGAGACCCAGTACTTC.